This entry concerns a single T cell receptor (beta chain). This entry belongs to a study of T cell changes during pregnancy in multiple sclerosis. Germline assignment: CDR1 LGHNA and CDR2 YNFKEQ. V was shortened by 0 bases and J by 3 bases, with 6 bases between the two germline ends. This CDR3 is built from 13 residues. TCRdb's copy holds only in-frame clones and misses some; the assay was immunoSEQ multiplex PCR. The sample has about 37,000 clones, around 93% seen once. Source: CD4+ T cells from peripheral blood mononuclear cells, taken in the third trimester of pregnancy. This chain joins TRBV4-2 and TRBJ2-7, with D unresolved. The TCR comes from a female donor in good health, enrolled as a control in a pregnancy study. This CDR3 reads CASSQDYGYEQYF. DNA of the CDR3: TGTGCCAGCAGCCAAGACTACGGCTACGAGCAGTACTTC.